Each of the 8 T cell receptor beta chains below was sequenced from the same sample in a study of CD8 T cells in ankylosing spondylitis. Study-wide results and limits: Ankylosing spondylitis blood appeared to carry a characteristic TCR beta motif of roughly eight highly homologous variants.

For these TCRs, the target antigens are not known. TCRdb processed the 5' RACE reads anew with MiXCR; each CDR3 protein has one entry. The sample consists of roughly 440,000 distinct CDR3 sequences, roughly 17% of them appearing once. The sequencing sample was made of blood, either unsorted or a sorted T cell fraction (not recorded which). These TCRs come from a male donor with ankylosing spondylitis.

The rearrangement joins TRBV27 to TRBJ2-2, with D uncertain. Germline CDR1 reads MNHEY; CDR2 reads SMNVEV (reference sequence). The CDR3 length is 15 residues. V was clipped by 6 bases and J by 1 base, with 12 bases between them. The CDR3 coding sequence is TGTGCCAGCAGACCTATCGGCCAGAACACCGGGGAGCTGTTTTTT. Its protein product is CASRPIGQNTGELFF.

This clonotype occurred many times. The rearrangement uses TRBV7-2 and TRBJ2-1; TRBD2 aligns across 7 bases. The trim removed 2 bases at V and 14 bases at J, leaving 15 bases unmatched. Germline V gene lookup returns CDR1 SGHTA and CDR2 FQGNSA. The CDR3 spans 15 residues. This CDR3 is CASSLTLGGEGRKFF. In DNA form, the CDR3 reads TGTGCCAGCAGCTTAACCCTGGGGGGGGAGGGTAGGAAGTTCTTC.

This clonotype was counted between two and nine times. This sequence joins TRBV20-1 and TRBJ1-2; D unresolved. Trimming removed 2 bases at V and 12 bases at J, with 22 bases between. CDR1 is DFQATT, CDR2 SNEGSKA, per germline (reference sequence). The CDR3 runs to 14 residues. DNA of the CDR3: TGCAGTGCTAGAAGCCCCCCCCGGGCAGACGGGAACACCTTC. It is translated as CSARSPPRADGNTF.

V usage is TRBV7-2 and J usage is TRBJ1-1; 11 nucleotides line up with TRBD1. The germline CDR1 and CDR2 sequences are SGHTA and FQGNSA. V was pared by 0 bases and J by 6 bases, with 3 bases of the junction left unmatched. This CDR3 is built from 15 residues. CDR3 amino acids: CASSLAGTGGSEAFF. The CDR3 DNA reads TGTGCCAGCAGCTTAGCAGGGACAGGGGGTTCTGAAGCTTTCTTT.

The chain carries TRBV15 and TRBJ2-5, with D perhaps TRBD1 (7 bases). There are 14 residues in the CDR3. V was pared by 8 bases and J by 5 bases, with 18 bases between. Per germline, CDR1 LNHNV and CDR2 YYDKDF (reference sequence). The CDR3, as DNA: TGTGCCACCGCAGTCGACAGGGCGGGGGAGACCCAGTACTTC. Protein product: CATAVDRAGETQYF.

The chain links TRBV7-2 to TRBJ1-2; D remains ambiguous. The V gene's germline CDR1 is SGHTA and CDR2 FQGNSA. The CDR3 contains 16 residues. V lost 5 bases and J 6 bases, leaving 22 bases between the germline ends. The CDR3 loop is CASSPGSGYSLDGYTF. The CDR3 DNA follows: TGTGCCAGCAGCCCCGGGTCTGGTTACAGCCTAGATGGCTACACCTTC.

This clonotype was picked up a small number of times. V gene TRBV3-1 combines with J gene TRBJ1-2, with D possibly matching TRBD1 (5 bases). Trimming left V 0 bases short and J 8 bases short, with 10 bases between. This CDR3 has 13 residues. Germline CDR1 and CDR2: LGHDT and YNNKEL (reference sequence). The CDR3 region has the DNA TGTGCCAGCAGCCAAGAGGGGCCGGGCGGCTACACCTTC. Protein sequence: CASSQEGPGGYTF.

This clonotype was picked up a small number of times. V gene TRBV5-5 combines with J gene TRBJ2-5; 9 nucleotides line up with TRBD2. The CDR3 sequence is 15 residues long. Germline V lookup: CDR1 SGHKS, CDR2 YYEKEE (reference sequence). V was clipped by 4 bases and J by 5 bases; unmatched bases: 9. DNA for the CDR3: TGTGCCAGCAGCAGGGGACTAGCTGAGGGGGAGACCCAGTACTTC. The encoded protein is CASSRGLAEGETQYF.